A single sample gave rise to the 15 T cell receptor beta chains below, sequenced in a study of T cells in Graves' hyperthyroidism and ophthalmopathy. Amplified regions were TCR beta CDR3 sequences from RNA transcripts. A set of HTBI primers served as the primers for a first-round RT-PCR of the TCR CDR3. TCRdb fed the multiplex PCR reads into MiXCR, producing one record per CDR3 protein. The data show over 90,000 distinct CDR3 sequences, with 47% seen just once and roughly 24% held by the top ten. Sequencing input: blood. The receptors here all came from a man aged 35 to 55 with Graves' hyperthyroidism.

The CDR3 DNA sequence: TGTGCCAGCAGGGGGACAGATACGCAGTATTTT. Encoded protein: CASRGTDTQYF. The chain joins TRBV6-1 to TRBJ2-3; D is undetermined. Looked up from germline, CDR1 is MNHNS and CDR2 is SASEGT. Deletions cut 6 bases from V and 3 bases from J, with 4 bases between. This CDR3 spans 11 amino acids.

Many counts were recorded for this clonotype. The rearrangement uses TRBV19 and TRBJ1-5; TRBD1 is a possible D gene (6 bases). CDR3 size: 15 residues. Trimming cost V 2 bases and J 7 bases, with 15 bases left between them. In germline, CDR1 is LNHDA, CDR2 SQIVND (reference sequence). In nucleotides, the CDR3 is TGTGCCAGTAGTATAAGTCGAGGGGGAGGGCAGCCCCAGCATTTT. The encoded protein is CASSISRGGGQPQHF. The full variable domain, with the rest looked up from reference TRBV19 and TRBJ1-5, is DGGITQSPKYLFRKEGQNVTLSCEQNLNHDAMYWYRQDPGQGLRLIYYSQIVNDFQKGDIAEGYSVSREKKESFPLTVTSAQKNPTAFYLCASSISRGGGQPQHFGDGTRLSIL.

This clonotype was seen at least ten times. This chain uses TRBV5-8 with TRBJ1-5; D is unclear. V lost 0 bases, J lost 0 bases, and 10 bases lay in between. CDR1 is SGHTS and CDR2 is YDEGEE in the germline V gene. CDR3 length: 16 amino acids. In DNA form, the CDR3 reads TGTGCCAGCAGCTTGGGGACGGGAGATAGCAATCAGCCCCAGCATTTT. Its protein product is CASSLGTGDSNQPQHF.

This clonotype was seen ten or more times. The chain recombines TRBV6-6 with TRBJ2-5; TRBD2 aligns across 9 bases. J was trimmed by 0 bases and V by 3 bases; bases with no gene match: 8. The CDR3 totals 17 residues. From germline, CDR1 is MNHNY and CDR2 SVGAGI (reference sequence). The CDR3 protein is CASSYSIGTSYQETQYF. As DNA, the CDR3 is TGTGCCAGCAGTTATTCAATCGGGACTAGCTACCAAGAGACCCAGTACTTC.

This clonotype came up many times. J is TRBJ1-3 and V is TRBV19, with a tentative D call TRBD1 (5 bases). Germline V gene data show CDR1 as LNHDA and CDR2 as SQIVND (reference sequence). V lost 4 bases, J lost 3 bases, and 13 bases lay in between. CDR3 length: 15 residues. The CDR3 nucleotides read TGTGCCAGTAGTAACCGGGGGACCGATGGAAACACCATATATTTT. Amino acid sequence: CASSNRGTDGNTIYF.

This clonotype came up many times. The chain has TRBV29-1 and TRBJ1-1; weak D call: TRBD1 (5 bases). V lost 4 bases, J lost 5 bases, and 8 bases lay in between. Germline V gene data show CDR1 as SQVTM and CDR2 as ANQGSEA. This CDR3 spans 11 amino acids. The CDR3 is CSVAAGTEAFF. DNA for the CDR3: TGCAGCGTTGCGGCAGGGACTGAAGCTTTCTTT. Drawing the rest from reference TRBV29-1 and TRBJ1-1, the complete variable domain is SAVISQKPSRDICQRGTSLTIQCQVDSQVTMMFWYRQQPGQSLTLIATANQGSEATYESGFVIDKFPISRPNLTFSTLTVSNMSPEDSSIYLCSVAAGTEAFFGQGTRLTVV.

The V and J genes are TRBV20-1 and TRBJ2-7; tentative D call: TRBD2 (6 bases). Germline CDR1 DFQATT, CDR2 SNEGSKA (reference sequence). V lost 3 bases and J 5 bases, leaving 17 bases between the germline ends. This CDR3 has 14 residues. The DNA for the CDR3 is TGCAGTGCTAGCGCGAGACGGGGGAAAAACGAGCAGTACTTC. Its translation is CSASARRGKNEQYF.

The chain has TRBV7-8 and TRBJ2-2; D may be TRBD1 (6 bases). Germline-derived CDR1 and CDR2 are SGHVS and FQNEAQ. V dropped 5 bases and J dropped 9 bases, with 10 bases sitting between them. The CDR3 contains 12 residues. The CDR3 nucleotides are TGTGCCAGCAGCACCGGGGACAGGGAGCTGTTTTTT. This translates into CASSTGDRELFF.

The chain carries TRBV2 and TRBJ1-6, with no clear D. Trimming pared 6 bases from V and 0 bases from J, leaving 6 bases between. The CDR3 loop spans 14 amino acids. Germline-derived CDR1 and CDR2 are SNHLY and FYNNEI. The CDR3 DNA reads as TGTGCCAGCAGGGTGAACTCCTATAATTCACCCCTCCACTTT. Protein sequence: CASRVNSYNSPLHF.

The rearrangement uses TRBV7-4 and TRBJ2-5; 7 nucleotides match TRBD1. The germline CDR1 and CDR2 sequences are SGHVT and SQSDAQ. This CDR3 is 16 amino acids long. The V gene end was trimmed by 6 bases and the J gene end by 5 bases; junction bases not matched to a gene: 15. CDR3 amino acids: CASRLGQSLTGETQYF. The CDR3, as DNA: TGTGCCAGCAGACTGGGACAGTCTCTTACAGGGGAGACCCAGTACTTC.

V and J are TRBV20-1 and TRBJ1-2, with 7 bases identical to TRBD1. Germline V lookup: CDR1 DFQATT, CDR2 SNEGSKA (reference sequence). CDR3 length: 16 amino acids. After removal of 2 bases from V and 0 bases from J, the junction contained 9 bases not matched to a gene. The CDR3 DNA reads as TGCAGTGCTAGACTTCCGGGACAGCGTCCTAACTATGGCTACACCTTC. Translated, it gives CSARLPGQRPNYGYTF.

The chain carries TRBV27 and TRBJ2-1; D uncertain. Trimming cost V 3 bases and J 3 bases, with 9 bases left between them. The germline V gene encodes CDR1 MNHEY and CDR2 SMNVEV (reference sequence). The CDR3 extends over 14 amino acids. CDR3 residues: CASSFKWDYNEQFF. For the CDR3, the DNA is TGTGCCAGCAGTTTCAAGTGGGACTACAATGAGCAGTTCTTC.

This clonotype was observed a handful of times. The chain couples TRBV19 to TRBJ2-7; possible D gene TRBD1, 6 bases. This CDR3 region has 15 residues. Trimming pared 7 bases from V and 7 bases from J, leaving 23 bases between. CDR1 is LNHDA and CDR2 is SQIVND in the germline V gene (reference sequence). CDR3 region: CASKNTGKGDREQYF. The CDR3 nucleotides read TGTGCCAGTAAGAATACAGGGAAAGGTGACAGGGAGCAGTACTTC. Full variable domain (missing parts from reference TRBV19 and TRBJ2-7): DGGITQSPKYLFRKEGQNVTLSCEQNLNHDAMYWYRQDPGQGLRLIYYSQIVNDFQKGDIAEGYSVSREKKESFPLTVTSAQKNPTAFYLCASKNTGKGDREQYFGPGTRLTVT.

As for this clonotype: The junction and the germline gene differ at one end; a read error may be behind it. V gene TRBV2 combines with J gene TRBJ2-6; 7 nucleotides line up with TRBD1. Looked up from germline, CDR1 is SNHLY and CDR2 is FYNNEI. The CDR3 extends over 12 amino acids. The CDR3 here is CATMSRGQPLYF. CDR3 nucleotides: TGTGCCACCATGAGTAGGGGACAGCCCCTATATTTT.

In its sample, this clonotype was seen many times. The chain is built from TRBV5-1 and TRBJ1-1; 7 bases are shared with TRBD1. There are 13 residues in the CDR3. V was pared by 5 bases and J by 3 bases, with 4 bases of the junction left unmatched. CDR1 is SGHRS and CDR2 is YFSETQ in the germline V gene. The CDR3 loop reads CASSFTGDTEAFF. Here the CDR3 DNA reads TGCGCCAGCAGTTTTACAGGGGACACTGAAGCTTTCTTT.